Sequencing of this T cell receptor (beta chain) was carried out in a study of CD8 T cells in Susac syndrome. Regarding the study as a whole: An acknowledgment was made by the study that its TCR sequencing and HLA analysis involved relatively few individuals.

Germline CDR1 and CDR2: SGDLS and YYNGEE. Trimming cost V 4 bases and J 2 bases, with 16 bases left between them. This CDR3 is 17 amino acids long. About this clonotype: Its specificity is not known.

Reverse transcription used about 0.5 to 1 ug RNA and random hexamers. TCR beta CDR3 was amplified by immunoSEQ covering 54 Vbeta and 13 Jbeta. TCRdb itself ran the immunoSEQ multiplex PCR reads through MiXCR, one entry per CDR3 protein. The sample lists 70,000 to 100,000 distinct CDR3 sequences, roughly 93% occurring once. The chain carries TRBV9 and TRBJ2-6, with D possibly being TRBD2 (5 bases). This TCR was recovered from a human donor in good health. The sample consisted of CD8+ T cells from PBMCs. DNA for the CDR3: TGTGCCAGCAGCTTCCCGGCCACCGGGGCTGGGGCCAACGTCCTGACTTTC. It encodes CASSFPATGAGANVLTF.